This TCR beta chain was observed in a study of response to subunit inactivated influenza vaccine. This clonotype was seen only a few times. The CDR3 runs to 14 residues. J was trimmed by 10 bases and V by 6 bases; bases with no gene match: 9. Germline CDR1 is MNHEY and CDR2 is SMNVEV (reference sequence). Each CDR3 protein is one row after TCRdb ran MiXCR on the RT-PCR reads. The data show under 800,000 distinct CDR3 sequences, about 14% seen once. The chain is built from TRBV27 and TRBJ1-4; 9 bases are shared with TRBD1. The sequencing used PBMCs from blood, collected roughly 2 weeks before vaccination. The TCR comes from a man aged 45 to 65 who received an inactivated influenza vaccine. The CDR3 loop is CASRLGQGFAKLFF. As DNA, the CDR3 is TGTGCCAGCAGGCTAGGACAGGGGTTCGCAAAACTGTTTTTT.